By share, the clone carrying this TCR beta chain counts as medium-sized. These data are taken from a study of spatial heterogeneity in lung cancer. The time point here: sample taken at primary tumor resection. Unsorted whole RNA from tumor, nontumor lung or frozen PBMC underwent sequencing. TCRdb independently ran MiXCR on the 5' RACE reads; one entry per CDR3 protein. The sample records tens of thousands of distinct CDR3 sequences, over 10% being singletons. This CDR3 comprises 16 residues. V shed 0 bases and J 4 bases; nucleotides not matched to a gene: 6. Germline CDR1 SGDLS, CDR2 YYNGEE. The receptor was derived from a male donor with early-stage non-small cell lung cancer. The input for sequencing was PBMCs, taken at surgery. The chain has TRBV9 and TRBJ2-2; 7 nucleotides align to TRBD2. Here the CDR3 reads CASSVESGVPTGELFF. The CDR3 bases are TGTGCCAGCAGCGTAGAAAGCGGGGTCCCCACCGGGGAGCTGTTTTTT.